Presented here are 32 T cell receptor beta chains from one specimen sequenced in a study of blood T cell repertoires in COVID-19. Libraries were prepared by immunoSEQ multiplex PCR; TCRdb keeps only in-frame clonotypes and omits some of them. The sample consists of tens of thousands of clones, about 70% of them appearing once. Source material: peripheral blood. Receptors originate from a woman aged 65 to 85 with acute or convalescent COVID-19.

This chain uses TRBV18 with TRBJ2-3; no clear D. V was shortened by 2 bases and J by 1 base, with 10 bases between the two germline ends. The CDR3 runs 15 residues. Germline CDR1 and CDR2: KGHSH and LQKENI. CDR3 loop: CASSPTSQGTDTQYF. The DNA for the CDR3 is TGTGCCAGCTCACCAACTTCCCAGGGCACAGATACGCAGTATTTT.

The genes are TRBV5-5 and TRBJ1-2, with D tentatively TRBD1 (6 bases). The V end lost 2 bases, the J end lost 8 bases, and 19 bases lay between the germline ends. This CDR3 has 15 amino acids. Germline V gene data show CDR1 as SGHKS and CDR2 as YYEKEE (reference sequence). CDR3 nucleotides: TGTGCCAGCAGCTTACCTACAGGGCCTTGGCGGGGCTACACCTTC. It specifies CASSLPTGPWRGYTF. Variable domain in full (rest from reference TRBV5-5 and TRBJ1-2): DAGVTQSPTHLIKTRGQQVTLRCSPISGHKSVSWYQQVLGQGPQFIFQYYEKEERGRGNFPDRFSARQFPNYSSELNVNALLLGDSALYLCASSLPTGPWRGYTFGSGTRLTVV.

V is TRBV18 and J is TRBJ1-2; tentative D call: TRBD1 (6 bases). Per the germline V gene, CDR1 is KGHSH and CDR2 is LQKENI. There are 13 residues in the CDR3. V shed 5 bases and J shed 2 bases, with 9 bases lying between them. The chain's CDR3 is CASSSGQNYGYTF. CDR3 coding DNA: TGTGCCAGCTCATCCGGACAGAACTATGGCTACACCTTC. Looking up the rest from reference TRBV18 and TRBJ1-2 gives the full variable domain: NAGVMQNPRHLVRRRGQEARLRCSPMKGHSHVYWYRQLPEEGLKFMVYLQKENIIDESGMPKERFSAEFPKEGPSILRIQQVVRGDSAAYFCASSSGQNYGYTFGSGTRLTVV.

This chain joins TRBV28 and TRBJ2-2; 8 bases are shared with TRBD2. With V trimmed by 7 bases and J by 3 bases, 7 bases remained unmatched. This CDR3 region has 15 residues. Germline lookup yields CDR1 MDHEN and CDR2 SYDVKM. CDR3 DNA: TGTGCCAGCACCCCGGGGACTAGACACACCGGGGAGCTGTTTTTT. Translating it yields CASTPGTRHTGELFF.

V usage is TRBV2 and J usage is TRBJ2-2, with 8 bases identical to TRBD1. CDR3 length: 15 residues. Germline V gives CDR1 SNHLY, CDR2 FYNNEI. Trimming cost V 7 bases and J 2 bases; bases outside gene matches: 6. CDR3 DNA sequence: TGTGCCAGCACAGGGGGCCTTTCTAACACCGGGGAGCTGTTTTTT. This gives the protein CASTGGLSNTGELFF.

V is TRBV18 and J is TRBJ1-3, with D unclear. V dropped 2 bases and J dropped 8 bases, with 10 bases sitting between them. Germline V gene lookup returns CDR1 KGHSH and CDR2 LQKENI. This CDR3 is 13 amino acids long. CDR3 amino acids: CASSPRSADTIYF. CDR3 nucleotide sequence: TGTGCCAGCTCACCAAGGTCGGCGGACACCATATATTTT.

The chain recombines TRBV7-8 with TRBJ2-5, with D uncertain. V was cut by 7 bases and J by 0 bases, with 9 bases left in between. The CDR3 has 13 amino acids. Germline CDR1 and CDR2: SGHVS and FQNEAQ. The CDR3 nucleotides are TGTGCCAGCAACCAGGTCGACCAAGAGACCCAGTACTTC. It yields the protein CASNQVDQETQYF.

There are a few counts of this clone. In DNA, the CDR3 is TGTGCCAGCAGTGAAACCAGGGGTAATTCACCCCTCCACTTT. It codes for CASSETRGNSPLHF. The rearrangement uses TRBV6-1 and TRBJ1-6, with a possible D match to TRBD1 (6 bases). CDR1 and CDR2 from the germline V gene are MNHNS and SASEGT. The length of the CDR3 is 14 residues. With 2 bases removed from V and 6 bases from J, the gap between germline ends came to 8 bases.

J is TRBJ2-7 and V is TRBV3-1 (or the pseudogene TRBV3-2); D is perhaps TRBD2 (5 bases). Trimming stripped 3 bases from V and 3 bases from J, with 15 bases between. In germline, CDR1 is LGHDT, CDR2 YNNKEL (reference sequence). The CDR3 contains 15 residues. CDR3 bases: TGTGCCAGCAGCCAGCCGGGGAATTCGAACTACGAGCAGTACTTC. It specifies CASSQPGNSNYEQYF.

This clone came up many times. CDR3 region: CASSANRRATDTQYF. The CDR3 DNA reads as TGTGCCAGCAGCGCCAACCGGAGAGCCACAGATACGCAGTATTTT. The V and J genes are TRBV25-1 and TRBJ2-3; D unclear. Germline V gene sequence: CDR1 MGHDK, CDR2 SYGVNS. The CDR3 is 15 amino acids. The V end lost 6 bases, the J end lost 2 bases, and 15 bases lay between the germline ends.

In DNA, the CDR3 is TGTGCCAGCAGCCCACCCCTCGGGGGGGGAAGCACAGATACGCAGTATTTT. This translates into CASSPPLGGGSTDTQYF. V usage is TRBV13 and J usage is TRBJ2-3; 8 bases fit TRBD2. After removal of 5 bases from V and 0 bases from J, the junction contained 10 bases not matched to a gene. The CDR3 sequence is 17 residues long. Per germline, CDR1 PRHDT and CDR2 FYEKMQ (reference sequence).

This clone was seen just once. The chain has TRBV19 and TRBJ2-1, with 7 bases that match TRBD2. V was pared by 1 base and J by 7 bases, with 13 bases of the junction left unmatched. This CDR3 spans 17 amino acids. From germline, CDR1 is LNHDA and CDR2 SQIVND (reference sequence). The CDR3, as DNA: TGTGCCAGTAGTATAGTACTTAGGTCTAGCGGCAGGAATGAGCAGTTCTTC. It encodes CASSIVLRSSGRNEQFF. Drawing the rest from reference TRBV19 and TRBJ2-1, the complete variable domain is DGGITQSPKYLFRKEGQNVTLSCEQNLNHDAMYWYRQDPGQGLRLIYYSQIVNDFQKGDIAEGYSVSREKKESFPLTVTSAQKNPTAFYLCASSIVLRSSGRNEQFFGPGTRLTVL.

The chain uses TRBV9 and TRBJ1-1, with TRBD1 matching 8 bases. After removal of 3 bases from V and 11 bases from J, the junction contained 9 bases not matched to a gene. The length of the CDR3 is 13 residues. CDR1 and CDR2 (germline): SGDLS, YYNGEE. The DNA for the CDR3 is TGTGCCAGCAGCGAACCACCAGGGGGCGACGCTTTCTTT. It specifies CASSEPPGGDAFF.

This chain joins TRBV6-6 and TRBJ1-3; D is undetermined. CDR1 and CDR2 from the germline V gene are MNHNY and SVGAGI (reference sequence). This CDR3 is 13 amino acids long. Deletions cut 7 bases from V and 3 bases from J, with 10 bases between. The CDR3: CASTLLDGNTIYF. In nucleotides, the CDR3 is TGTGCCAGCACCCTCTTAGATGGAAACACCATATATTTT.

The rearrangement links TRBV7-2 to TRBJ2-1, with TRBD1 identical over 12 bases. The CDR3 totals 19 residues. CDR1 SGHTA and CDR2 FQGNSA come from the germline V gene. V dropped 5 bases and J dropped 1; count of bases not matched to a gene: 12. Here the CDR3 DNA reads TGTGCCAGCAGCACCCCGGGACAGGGGGCGCGAAAGTCCTACAATGAGCAGTTCTTC. Translated: CASSTPGQGARKSYNEQFF.

The genes are TRBV7-8 and TRBJ2-7; 7 bases line up with TRBD2. V trimming: 4 bases; J trimming: 6 bases; junction bases outside the gene matches: 6. CDR3 length: 13 amino acids. CDR1 and CDR2 from the germline V gene are SGHVS and FQNEAQ. The CDR3 nucleotides read TGTGCCAGCAGCTCCAACCCTAGCGGCGAGCAGTACTTC. Residues: CASSSNPSGEQYF.

This clone was detected once. The J gene is TRBJ2-1, the V gene TRBV4-3; tentative D call: TRBD2 (6 bases). Germline values: CDR1 LGHNA, CDR2 YSLEER. The CDR3 covers 15 residues. Trimming pared 1 base from V and 5 bases from J, leaving 12 bases between. The CDR3 sequence: CASSQVERAHNEQFF. The CDR3 DNA reads TGCGCCAGCAGCCAAGTCGAGCGGGCACACAATGAGCAGTTCTTC.

V is TRBV7-8 and J is TRBJ1-1, with D maybe TRBD1 (5 bases). CDR1 and CDR2 from the germline V gene are SGHVS and FQNEAQ. The CDR3 is 17 residues long. Trimming removed 0 bases at V and 1 base at J, with 15 bases between. CDR3 sequence: CASSLARDRSWNTEAFF. Here the CDR3 DNA reads TGTGCCAGCAGCTTAGCCAGAGACAGAAGCTGGAACACTGAAGCTTTCTTT.

The chain combines TRBV3-1 (or the pseudogene TRBV3-2) with TRBJ2-7, with 8 nucleotides matching TRBD1. With 11 bases clipped from V and 5 bases from J, the junction kept 11 bases outside the gene matches. Germline CDR1 and CDR2: LGHDT and YNNKEL (reference sequence). CDR3 size: 13 residues. The DNA for the CDR3 is TGTGCCGCGGGGCAGGGGGCACCTAACGAGCAGTACTTC. Protein: CAAGQGAPNEQYF.

This clone has only a few counts. The rearrangement joins TRBV29-1 to TRBJ1-2; 7 bases fit TRBD1. CDR1 and CDR2 (germline): SQVTM, ANQGSEA. The CDR3 runs to 14 residues. Trimming removed 6 bases from V and 6 bases from J; junction bases left unmatched: 13. CDR3 sequence: CSVSIVQGWNGYTF. The CDR3 nucleotides read TGCAGCGTCTCAATCGTACAGGGGTGGAATGGCTACACCTTC.

The chain employs TRBV19 and TRBJ2-7, with TRBD2 matching 9 bases. From germline, CDR1 is LNHDA and CDR2 SQIVND (reference sequence). The CDR3 covers 15 residues. After removal of 4 bases from V and 7 bases from J, the junction contained 11 bases not matched to a gene. The CDR3 DNA sequence: TGTGCCAGTAGTAAAGCGGGAGGAAGGCGTCGGGAGCAGTACTTC. It specifies CASSKAGGRRREQYF.

This chain links TRBV7-3 with TRBJ2-7; perhaps TRBD1 as D (7 bases). Germline V gene sequence: CDR1 SGHTA, CDR2 FQGTGA. With 2 bases removed from V and 0 bases from J, the gap between germline ends came to 11 bases. The CDR3 sequence is 15 residues long. CDR3 nucleotides: TGTGCCAGCAGCTTATCAGGGGGGTCCTCCTACGAGCAGTACTTC. Its translation is CASSLSGGSSYEQYF. Full variable domain (outside the CDR3, taken from reference TRBV7-3 and TRBJ2-7): GAGVSQTPSNKVTEKGKYVELRCDPISGHTALYWYRQSLGQGPEFLIYFQGTGAADDSGLPNDRFFAVRPEGSVSTLKIQRTERGDSAVYLCASSLSGGSSYEQYFGPGTRLTVT.

This rearrangement joins TRBV5-1 to TRBJ1-2; TRBD1 aligns across 7 bases. This CDR3 is built from 15 residues. The germline V gene has CDR1 SGHRS and CDR2 YFSETQ. With V trimmed by 0 bases and J by 4 bases, 6 bases remained unmatched. The chain's CDR3 is CASSLDGTELYGYTF. The CDR3 coding sequence is TGCGCCAGCAGCTTGGACGGGACAGAGCTCTATGGCTACACCTTC. The variable domain in full, with the rest retrieved from reference TRBV5-1 and TRBJ1-2, is KAGVTQTPRYLIKTRGQQVTLSCSPISGHRSVSWYQQTPGQGLQFLFEYFSETQRNKGNFPGRFSGRQFSNSRSEMNVSTLELGDSALYLCASSLDGTELYGYTFGSGTRLTVV.

This sequence joins TRBV5-4 and TRBJ2-2, with a possible D match to TRBD1 (6 bases). CDR1 is SGHNT, CDR2 YYREEE, per germline (reference sequence). Trimming removed 3 bases at V and 0 bases at J, with 9 bases between. This CDR3 region has 15 residues. The CDR3 DNA is TGTGCCAGCAGCTCAGGACAGACGAACACCGGGGAGCTGTTTTTT. Amino acids: CASSSGQTNTGELFF.

This rearrangement joins TRBV4-3 to TRBJ2-7; D gene unclear. Trimming took off 0 bases at V and 3 bases at J, with 15 bases between the two ends. CDR1 and CDR2 (germline): LGHNA, YSLEER. The CDR3 loop spans 16 amino acids. CDR3 sequence (DNA): TGCGCCAGCAGCCAAGATACCGGTGGTATGGTCTACGAGCAGTACTTC. Encoded protein: CASSQDTGGMVYEQYF.

This clone was detected only a few times. This chain links TRBV7-3 with TRBJ2-1; 10 bases match TRBD2. This CDR3 region has 16 residues. Germline lookup yields CDR1 SGHTA and CDR2 FQGTGA. V shed 5 bases, J shed 0 bases, and the junction held 4 bases outside the gene matches. In DNA form, the CDR3 reads TGTGCCAGCAGCCCTAAGCGGGGGGGCTCCTACAATGAGCAGTTCTTC. Translated: CASSPKRGGSYNEQFF.

This clone was observed a few times. The chain has TRBV29-1 and TRBJ2-6, with 12 nucleotides matching TRBD1. CDR1 and CDR2 from the germline V gene are SQVTM and ANQGSEA. The CDR3 covers 16 residues. V trimming: 5 bases; J trimming: 2 bases; junction bases outside the gene matches: 4. CDR3 residues: CSVPGQGAAGANVLTF. In nucleotides, the CDR3 is TGCAGCGTTCCGGGACAGGGGGCTGCTGGGGCCAACGTCCTGACTTTC.

The DNA of the CDR3 is TGCGCCAGCAGCCCTCGAACAGGGGGGGGTTCACCCCTCCACTTT. This codes for CASSPRTGGGSPLHF. The rearrangement links TRBV4-1 to TRBJ1-6, with 8 bases fitting TRBD1. The CDR3 runs to 15 residues. V gave up 4 bases and J gave up 9 bases; unmatched junction bases: 8. The germline gives CDR1 MGHRA, CDR2 YSYEKL.

The V and J genes are TRBV24-1 and TRBJ2-1; 10 nucleotides match TRBD2. V trimming: 11 bases; J trimming: 7 bases; junction bases outside the gene matches: 16. The CDR3 has 16 residues. Per germline, CDR1 KGHDR and CDR2 SFDVKD. The CDR3 here is CANPPQSGRASNEQFF. The CDR3 DNA reads as TGTGCCAACCCTCCTCAAAGCGGGAGGGCCTCGAATGAGCAGTTCTTC.

The V gene is TRBV2, the J gene TRBJ1-5; TRBD1 matches 8 bases. V gave up 5 bases and J gave up 7 bases; unmatched junction bases: 10. CDR1 is SNHLY, CDR2 FYNNEI, per germline. The CDR3 covers 15 residues. The CDR3 region is CASSLYQGAEQPQHF. The CDR3 coding sequence is TGTGCCAGCAGTCTTTATCAGGGGGCTGAACAGCCCCAGCATTTT.

The V call is TRBV19, the J call TRBJ2-6, with 8 bases lining up with TRBD1. This CDR3 is 16 amino acids long. The germline V gene has CDR1 LNHDA and CDR2 SQIVND (reference sequence). Trimming cost V 8 bases and J 0 bases; bases outside gene matches: 6. In DNA, the CDR3 is TGTGCCAGTGGCCGGGACAGGTCCTCTGGGGCCAACGTCCTGACTTTC. It is translated as CASGRDRSSGANVLTF.

The CDR3 nucleotides are TGTGCCAGCAGCTTAGACGCTAGCGGGAGGGAGCGCAATGAGCAGTTCTTC. Its translation is CASSLDASGRERNEQFF. The chain couples TRBV7-2 to TRBJ2-1; 12 bases are a match to TRBD2. The CDR3 totals 17 residues. V lost 1 base to trimming and J lost 6 bases; unmatched junction nucleotides: 7. Germline V gene lookup returns CDR1 SGHTA and CDR2 FQGNSA.